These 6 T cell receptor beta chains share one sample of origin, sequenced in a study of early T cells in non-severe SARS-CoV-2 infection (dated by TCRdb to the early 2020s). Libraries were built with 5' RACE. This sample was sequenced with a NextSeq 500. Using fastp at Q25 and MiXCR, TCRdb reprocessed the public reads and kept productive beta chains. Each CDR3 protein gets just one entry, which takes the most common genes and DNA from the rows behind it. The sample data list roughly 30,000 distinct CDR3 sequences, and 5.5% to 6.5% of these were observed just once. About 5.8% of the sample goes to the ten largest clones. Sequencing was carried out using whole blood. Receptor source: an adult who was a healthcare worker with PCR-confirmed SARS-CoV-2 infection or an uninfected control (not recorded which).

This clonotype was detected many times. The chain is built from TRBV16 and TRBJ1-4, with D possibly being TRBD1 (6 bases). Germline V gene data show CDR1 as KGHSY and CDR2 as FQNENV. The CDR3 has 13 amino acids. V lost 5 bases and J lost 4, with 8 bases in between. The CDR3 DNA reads TGTGCCAGCAGCGGACAGTTTAATGAAAAACTGTTTTTT. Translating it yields CASSGQFNEKLFF.

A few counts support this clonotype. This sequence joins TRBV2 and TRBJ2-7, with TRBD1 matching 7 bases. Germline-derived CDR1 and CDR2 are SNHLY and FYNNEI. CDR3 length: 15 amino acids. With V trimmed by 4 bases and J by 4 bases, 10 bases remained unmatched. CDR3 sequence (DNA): TGTGCCAGCAGTGTCGTAGGACAGGAGCTATACGAGCAGTACTTC. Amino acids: CASSVVGQELYEQYF.

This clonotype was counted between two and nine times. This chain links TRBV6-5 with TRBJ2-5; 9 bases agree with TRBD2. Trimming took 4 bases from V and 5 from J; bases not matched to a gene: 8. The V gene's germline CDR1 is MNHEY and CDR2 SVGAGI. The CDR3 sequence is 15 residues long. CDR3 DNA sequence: TGTGCCAGCAGTTCCACGACTAGCGGCTTGGAGACCCAGTACTTC. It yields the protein CASSSTTSGLETQYF.

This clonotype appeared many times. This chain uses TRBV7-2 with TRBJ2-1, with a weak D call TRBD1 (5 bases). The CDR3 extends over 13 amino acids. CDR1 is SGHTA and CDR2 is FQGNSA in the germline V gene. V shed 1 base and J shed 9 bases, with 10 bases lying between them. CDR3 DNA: TGTGCCAGCAGCTTAGGGACACTGGGTGAGCAGTTCTTC. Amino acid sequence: CASSLGTLGEQFF.

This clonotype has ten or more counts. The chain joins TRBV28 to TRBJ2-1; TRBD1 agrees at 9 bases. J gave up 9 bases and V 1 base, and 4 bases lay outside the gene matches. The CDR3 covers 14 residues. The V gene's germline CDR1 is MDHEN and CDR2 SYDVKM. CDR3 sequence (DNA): TGTGCCAGCAGTTTATCCGGGACAGGGACTGAGCAGTTCTTC. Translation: CASSLSGTGTEQFF.

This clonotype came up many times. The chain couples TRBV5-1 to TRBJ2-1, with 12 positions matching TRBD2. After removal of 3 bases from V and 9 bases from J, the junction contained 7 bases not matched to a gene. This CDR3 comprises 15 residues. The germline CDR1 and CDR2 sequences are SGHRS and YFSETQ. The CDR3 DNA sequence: TGCGCCAGCAGCTATGGACTAGCGGGGTTAAGTGAGCAGTTCTTC. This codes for CASSYGLAGLSEQFF.